This T cell receptor beta chain was retrieved from a study of HIV-infected patients and healthy controls. One entry per CDR3 protein, called by TCRdb with MiXCR from the 5' RACE reads. The sample records 70,000 or so distinct CDR3 sequences, roughly 16% being singletons. Notes on this clonotype: At one boundary the junction diverges from the germline segment, which might be a read error.

Looked up from germline, CDR1 is SEHNR and CDR2 is FQNEAQ (reference sequence). The CDR3 is 14 residues long. The source material was CD4+ T cells from blood. The chain is built from TRBV7-9 and TRBJ2-2; D is perhaps TRBD2 (6 bases). This sequence originates from a human donor in good health. CDR3 loop: CASSLGRNTGGLFF. Here the CDR3 DNA reads TGTGCCAGCAGCTTAGGAAGGAACACCGGGGGGCTGTTTTTT.